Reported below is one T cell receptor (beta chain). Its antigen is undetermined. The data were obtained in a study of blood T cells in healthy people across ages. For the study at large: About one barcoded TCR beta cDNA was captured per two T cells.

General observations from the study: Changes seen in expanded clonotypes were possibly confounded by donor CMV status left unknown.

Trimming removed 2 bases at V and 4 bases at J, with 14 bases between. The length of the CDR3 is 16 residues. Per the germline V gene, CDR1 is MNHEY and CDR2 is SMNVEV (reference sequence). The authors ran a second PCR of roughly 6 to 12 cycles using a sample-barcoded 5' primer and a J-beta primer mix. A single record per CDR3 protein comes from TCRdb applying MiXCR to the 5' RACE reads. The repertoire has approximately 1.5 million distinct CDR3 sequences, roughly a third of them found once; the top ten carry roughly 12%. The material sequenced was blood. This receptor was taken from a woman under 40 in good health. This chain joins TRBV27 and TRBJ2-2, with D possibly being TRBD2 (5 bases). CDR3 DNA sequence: TGTGCCAGCAGTTTAGGTGGCGGGCAGTCCACCGGGGAGCTGTTTTTT. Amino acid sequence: CASSLGGGQSTGELFF.